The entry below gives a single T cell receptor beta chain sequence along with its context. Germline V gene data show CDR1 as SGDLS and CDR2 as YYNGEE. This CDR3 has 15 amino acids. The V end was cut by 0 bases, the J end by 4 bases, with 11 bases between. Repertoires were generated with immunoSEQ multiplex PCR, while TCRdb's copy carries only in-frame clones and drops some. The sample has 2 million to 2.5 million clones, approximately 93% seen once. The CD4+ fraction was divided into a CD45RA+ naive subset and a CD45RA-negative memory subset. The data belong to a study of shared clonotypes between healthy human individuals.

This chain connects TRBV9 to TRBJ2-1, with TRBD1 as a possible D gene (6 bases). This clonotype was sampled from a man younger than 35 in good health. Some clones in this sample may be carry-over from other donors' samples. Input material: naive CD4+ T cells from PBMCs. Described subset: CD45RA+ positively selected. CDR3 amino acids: CASSVVQGNYNEQFF. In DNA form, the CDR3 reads TGTGCCAGCAGCGTAGTTCAGGGGAATTACAATGAGCAGTTCTTC.